Presented here are 24 T cell receptor beta chains from one specimen sequenced in a study of blood T cells in healthy people across ages. Alongside a J-beta primer mix, a sample-barcoded 5' primer served in a second PCR lasting roughly 6 to 12 cycles. TCRdb processed the 5' RACE reads anew with MiXCR; each CDR3 protein has one entry. The sample yields about 1,800,000 distinct CDR3 sequences, over 25% seen once. Sequencing used blood. The receptors were gathered from a woman aged 25-40 years in good health.

This clonotype has more than one count but fewer than ten. The chain joins TRBV15 to TRBJ2-3; no clear D gene. This CDR3 has 14 residues. With 0 bases removed from V and 4 bases from J, the gap between germline ends came to 8 bases. From germline, CDR1 is LNHNV and CDR2 YYDKDF (reference sequence). The CDR3: CATSRDRVADTQYF. In nucleotides, the CDR3 is TGTGCCACCAGCAGAGATAGAGTTGCAGATACGCAGTATTTT.

The rearrangement joins TRBV28 to TRBJ1-1; a possible D gene is TRBD1 (6 bases). Germline loops: CDR1 MDHEN, CDR2 SYDVKM. The CDR3 spans 16 residues. Trimming took 2 bases from V and 0 from J, leaving 13 bases between them. In nucleotides, the CDR3 is TGTGCCAGCAGTTTAGGGCAGGGGTTCATGAACACTGAAGCTTTCTTT. Amino acid sequence: CASSLGQGFMNTEAFF.

Notes on this clonotype: One end of the junction fails to match germline, which may point to a read error. The chain carries TRBV6-1 and TRBJ2-3, with TRBD2 matching 7 bases. Germline lookup yields CDR1 MNHNS and CDR2 SASEGT. The CDR3 is 17 residues long. The CDR3 DNA reads TGTGCCGGCAGTAGCCTTTTGGGCGGGGGAGTCACAGATACGCAGTATTTT. Protein: CAGSSLLGGGVTDTQYF.

The sample holds many counts of this clonotype. This sequence joins TRBV20-1 and TRBJ2-1; TRBD2 matches 10 bases. Germline CDR1 is DFQATT and CDR2 is SNEGSKA (reference sequence). V lost 5 bases and J lost 7; bases outside the gene matches: 11. The CDR3 spans 15 residues. In DNA, the CDR3 is TGCAGTGCTCCCAGACCGGGACTAGCGCAGAATGAGCAGTTCTTC. Encoded protein: CSAPRPGLAQNEQFF.

This clonotype was counted many times. CDR3 nucleotides: TGTGCCAGCAGAGAATCGACAGGGAAAACCTACAATGAGCAGTTCTTC. Translation gives CASRESTGKTYNEQFF. V and J are TRBV28 and TRBJ2-1, with 7 nucleotides matching TRBD1. V was pared by 6 bases and J by 2 bases, with 10 bases of the junction left unmatched. CDR1 MDHEN and CDR2 SYDVKM come from the germline V gene. The CDR3 contains 16 residues. Looking up the rest from reference TRBV28 and TRBJ2-1 gives the full variable domain: DVKVTQSSRYLVKRTGEKVFLECVQDMDHENMFWYRQDPGLGLRLIYFSYDVKMKEKGDIPEGYSVSREKKERFSLILESASTNQTSMYLCASRESTGKTYNEQFFGPGTRLTVL.

The chain carries TRBV21-1 and TRBJ1-5. TRBV21-1 is a pseudogene. The length of the CDR3 is 16 residues. CDR3 DNA sequence: TGTGCCAGACAGATAACAGAAGCGTATAGCAATCAGCCCCAGCATTTT. Its translation: CARQITEAYSNQPQHF.

A few counts support this clonotype. This chain connects TRBV4-3 to TRBJ2-3; no definite D call. The V gene's germline CDR1 is LGHNA and CDR2 YSLEER. Trimming pared 1 base from V and 0 bases from J, leaving 8 bases between. This CDR3 spans 15 amino acids. The CDR3 bases are TGCGCCAGCAGCCAAGGCCACCCTAGCACAGATACGCAGTATTTT. Translation: CASSQGHPSTDTQYF.

This clonotype has ten or more counts. J is TRBJ2-5 and V is TRBV28; D might be TRBD1 or TRBD2, each matching 5 bases. This CDR3 has 14 amino acids. Trimming cost V 5 bases and J 5 bases, with 15 bases left between them. Germline values: CDR1 MDHEN, CDR2 SYDVKM. The CDR3 region is CASSTPRGLETQYF. As DNA, the CDR3 is TGTGCCAGCAGTACCCCTCGGGGCTTGGAGACCCAGTACTTC.

This clonotype was picked up a small number of times. The genes are TRBV20-1 and TRBJ2-3; D is undetermined. This CDR3 spans 12 amino acids. Trimming took off 6 bases at V and 1 base at J, with 8 bases between the two ends. Per the germline V gene, CDR1 is DFQATT and CDR2 is SNEGSKA (reference sequence). CDR3 DNA: TGCAGTGCCACCCTTGGCACAGATACGCAGTATTTT. It encodes CSATLGTDTQYF.

This clonotype was observed a handful of times. This chain joins TRBV28 and TRBJ2-7; 7 nucleotides match TRBD2. CDR3 length: 12 amino acids. Trimming at V came to 6 bases and at J to 10 bases, leaving 9 bases not matched to a gene. Germline assignment: CDR1 MDHEN and CDR2 SYDVKM. This CDR3 is CASRGGTGEQYF. CDR3 nucleotide sequence: TGTGCCAGCAGGGGGGGGACTGGGGAACAGTACTTC. Supplemented by reference TRBV28 and TRBJ2-7, the full variable domain reads DVKVTQSSRYLVKRTGEKVFLECVQDMDHENMFWYRQDPGLGLRLIYFSYDVKMKEKGDIPEGYSVSREKKERFSLILESASTNQTSMYLCASRGGTGEQYFGPGTRLTVT.

This chain connects TRBV9 to TRBJ2-7; TRBD2 might be the D (5 bases). Germline V gene lookup returns CDR1 SGDLS and CDR2 YYNGEE. This CDR3 comprises 16 residues. The V end was cut by 0 bases, the J end by 2 bases, with 15 bases between. CDR3 nucleotides: TGTGCCAGCAGCGTAGCCGTGGACTCACGAACCTACGAGCAGTACTTC. It translates to CASSVAVDSRTYEQYF.

This clonotype has a count of ten or more. An end of the junction differs from the germline gene, which may be a read error. V and J are TRBV5-1 and TRBJ2-6, with unresolved D. This CDR3 contains 15 residues. Germline V gives CDR1 SGHRS, CDR2 YFSETQ. CDR3 residues: CASSPVRSGANVLTF. The CDR3 DNA sequence: TGTGCCAGCAGCCCTGTACGCTCTGGGGCCAACGTCCTGACTTTC.

This clonotype was counted at least ten times. V and J are TRBV20-1 and TRBJ2-3; TRBD2 aligns across 11 bases. Trimming cost V 6 bases and J 2 bases; bases outside gene matches: 4. This CDR3 region has 14 residues. The germline V gene has CDR1 DFQATT and CDR2 SNEGSKA (reference sequence). Written as DNA, the CDR3 is TGCAGTGCCGAGACTAGCGGGAACACAGATACGCAGTATTTT. Encoded protein: CSAETSGNTDTQYF.

J is TRBJ2-7 and V is TRBV5-5, with D maybe TRBD1 (5 bases). The CDR3 loop spans 14 amino acids. The V gene's germline CDR1 is SGHKS and CDR2 YYEKEE (reference sequence). V was trimmed by 7 bases and J by 7 bases, leaving 21 bases between them. The CDR3 loop is CASDEAGYYNEQYF. CDR3 sequence (DNA): TGTGCCAGCGACGAGGCAGGGTATTACAATGAGCAGTACTTC.

Regarding this clonotype: A read error may be the cause here, since a much bigger clone is one base away. The chain is built from TRBV7-2 and TRBJ1-2; the match to TRBD1 covers 7 bases. In germline, CDR1 is SGHTA, CDR2 FQGNSA. The trim removed 4 bases at V and 5 bases at J, leaving 10 bases unmatched. This CDR3 contains 15 residues. The CDR3 DNA reads as TGTGCCAGCAGCTGGGGGACAGAGCAAAAATATGGCTACACCTTC. Its protein is CASSWGTEQKYGYTF. Based on the CDR3 plus reference TRBV7-2 and TRBJ1-2, the full variable domain is GAGVSQSPSNKVTEKGKDVELRCDPISGHTALYWYRQSLGQGLEFLIYFQGNSAPDKSGLPSDRFSAERTGGSVSTLTIQRTQQEDSAVYLCASSWGTEQKYGYTFGSGTRLTVV.

This rearrangement joins TRBV28 to TRBJ2-7; 8 bases are a match to TRBD2. The germline gives CDR1 MDHEN, CDR2 SYDVKM. The CDR3 spans 15 residues. J gave up 4 bases and V 5 bases, and 10 bases lay outside the gene matches. CDR3 region: CASSESGGAAYEQYF. CDR3 in DNA: TGTGCCAGCAGTGAATCGGGGGGGGCTGCTTACGAGCAGTACTTC.

This clonotype was picked up many times. The chain uses TRBV4-1 and TRBJ2-5; TRBD2 agrees at 10 bases. The V segment lost 2 bases and the J segment 5 bases; nucleotides outside the gene matches: 2. Germline values: CDR1 MGHRA, CDR2 YSYEKL. The CDR3 spans 14 residues. CDR3 residues: CASSQIAGGETQYF. As DNA, the CDR3 is TGCGCCAGCAGCCAAATAGCGGGGGGCGAGACCCAGTACTTC.

This chain joins TRBV4-1 and TRBJ1-5; no firm D call. The CDR3 runs 17 residues. Germline loops: CDR1 MGHRA, CDR2 YSYEKL. V was cut by 3 bases and J by 2 bases, with 17 bases left in between. The chain's CDR3 is CASSQAPPRVGNQPQHF. For the CDR3, the DNA is TGCGCCAGCAGCCAGGCCCCCCCCCGGGTCGGCAATCAGCCCCAGCATTTT.

This clonotype has only a few counts. J is TRBJ2-3 and V is TRBV12-5; TRBD2 aligns across 9 bases. Germline CDR1 is LGHNT and CDR2 is FRNRAP. J lost 0 bases, V lost 1 base, and 2 bases had no gene match. This CDR3 comprises 16 residues. The DNA of the CDR3 is TGTGCTAGTGGTTTGGGCCTAGCGGGAAGCACAGATACGCAGTATTTT. This sequence encodes CASGLGLAGSTDTQYF.

The chain has TRBV6-5 and TRBJ2-5, with 10 bases matching TRBD2. CDR3 length: 15 amino acids. With 2 bases clipped from V and 4 bases from J, the junction kept 4 bases outside the gene matches. Germline V gives CDR1 MNHEY, CDR2 SVGAGI. The CDR3, as DNA: TGTGCCAGCAGTTACGAGCGGGGGGGCCTAGAGACCCAGTACTTC. Amino acids: CASSYERGGLETQYF.

This clonotype was detected a few times. The chain links TRBV6-5 to TRBJ1-1, with D unresolved. There are 13 residues in the CDR3. Germline-derived CDR1 and CDR2 are MNHEY and SVGAGI. V dropped 7 bases and J dropped 7 bases, with 16 bases sitting between them. The CDR3 protein is CASTRTAGGEAFF. Here the CDR3 DNA reads TGTGCCAGCACCCGAACCGCCGGCGGTGAAGCTTTCTTT.

The DNA of the CDR3 is TGCGCCAGCAGCTTAGCTCCGGGACAACTTTCGCAGTACTTC. This encodes CASSLAPGQLSQYF. V usage is TRBV5-1 and J usage is TRBJ2-7; tentative D call: TRBD1 (6 bases). Germline V gene data show CDR1 as SGHRS and CDR2 as YFSETQ. This CDR3 spans 14 amino acids. V shed 2 bases and J shed 9 bases, with 18 bases lying between them. Looking up the rest from reference TRBV5-1 and TRBJ2-7 gives the full variable domain: KAGVTQTPRYLIKTRGQQVTLSCSPISGHRSVSWYQQTPGQGLQFLFEYFSETQRNKGNFPGRFSGRQFSNSRSEMNVSTLELGDSALYLCASSLAPGQLSQYFGPGTRLTVT.

This clonotype was seen more than once but under ten times. The chain carries TRBV2 and TRBJ2-5; the D gene is possibly TRBD2 (10 bases). Germline CDR1 is SNHLY and CDR2 is FYNNEI. The CDR3 is 16 residues long. V was cut by 6 bases and J by 2 bases, with 19 bases left in between. CDR3 coding DNA: TGTGCCAGCAGGGGACAGGGACTAGCGAGGCAAGAGACCCAGTACTTC. Its protein is CASRGQGLARQETQYF.

The chain joins TRBV5-6 to TRBJ2-3, with 7 bases matching TRBD2. The CDR3 length is 15 residues. Germline V lookup: CDR1 SGHDT, CDR2 YYEEEE. J gave up 2 bases and V 2 bases, and 5 bases lay outside the gene matches. The CDR3 DNA reads as TGTGCCAGCAGCTTAGGACGGGGGGACACAGATACGCAGTATTTT. This sequence encodes CASSLGRGDTDTQYF.